The TCR beta chain under discussion was sequenced for a study of shared clonotypes between healthy human individuals. CDR3 length: 13 residues. CDR1 MGHRA and CDR2 YSYEKL come from the germline V gene. Trimming left V 1 base short and J 7 bases short, with 11 bases between. Repertoires were generated with immunoSEQ multiplex PCR, while TCRdb's copy carries only in-frame clones and drops some. The sample consists of hundreds of thousands of clones, roughly 96% of them appearing once. CD8 cells classed as naive were CD45RO-negative and positively selected for CCR7, excluding terminally differentiated effector memory CD45RA+ cells.

The specimen sequenced was naive CD8+ T cells sorted from blood. The chain has TRBV4-1 and TRBJ2-7; D is ambiguous. The origin of this receptor is a woman in her thirties in good health. In DNA, the CDR3 is TGCGCCAGCAGCCAAGTAGGCGCCCGGGAGCAGTACTTC. This gives the protein CASSQVGAREQYF.